This TCR beta chain comes out of a study of kidney transplant recipient with SARS-CoV-2 infection. CDR1 and CDR2 from the germline V gene are MNHEY and SVGAGI. This CDR3 is 15 amino acids long. With V trimmed by 5 bases and J by 2 bases, 9 bases remained unmatched. This clonotype was picked up many times. TCRdb re-called the reads through MiXCR, storing one row per CDR3 protein. The sample has roughly 230,000 distinct CDR3 sequences, under 30% seen once. This receptor was taken from a young adult male patient who had COVID-19 and was a kidney transplant recipient. Some T cells may be transferred from the graft donor. V and J are TRBV6-5 and TRBJ2-7, with 7 bases aligning to TRBD1. The source material was a blood sample, sampled at baseline and on approximately day 120 from a kidney transplant recipient. The DNA of the CDR3 is TGTGCCAGCAGTCCTTTGACAGGGAGTCCCTACGAGCAGTACTTC. Residues: CASSPLTGSPYEQYF.